Sequencing of this TCR beta chain was carried out in a study of beta chain features in type 1 diabetes. Whole-study context: Across every sample, about 100 million sorted cells were examined in total. Study findings and constraints: Comparison showed that naive, central memory and Treg TCRB repertoires appeared more similar among patients than among healthy donors.

The isolated RNA, all of it, was reverse transcribed, so expressed TCRB transcripts were what got sequenced. Some clones are missing from TCRdb's copy, which holds only in-frame ones; the method was immunoSEQ multiplex PCR. The sample lists 160,000 or so clones, 11% seen once, with roughly 2% in the top ten. This clone was picked up many times. Its antigen is currently unknown. Germline lookup yields CDR1 DFQATT and CDR2 SNEGSKA (reference sequence). CDR3 length: 11 amino acids. Sorting with CD45RO/CCR7/CD25/CD127/CD95/CD27 yielded naive, central memory, regulatory and stem-like memory CD4+ cells. Each sorted fraction was over 98% pure.

The receptor's source is a man between 18 and 35 years old in good health. The genes are TRBV20-1 and TRBJ2-2; D ambiguous. Specimen: central memory CD4+ T cells from blood. In DNA form, the CDR3 reads TGCAGCACCTTTAGGACCGGGGAGCTGTTTTTT. It specifies CSTFRTGELFF.